Sequencing of this T cell receptor beta chain was carried out in a study of blood T cell repertoires in COVID-19. Study overall: COVID-19 samples collected from the United States, Italy and Spain covered acute and convalescent phases. PBMCs, B-cell-depleted T cells, or T cells were the source of the cDNA or gDNA that made up the material.

V was trimmed by 0 bases and J by 1 base, leaving 4 bases between them. There are 13 residues in the CDR3. Germline assignment: CDR1 SGHNT and CDR2 YYREEE (reference sequence). Per the original methods: Estimation of nucleated cell counts was performed using reference gene primer amplification. The protocol was immunoSEQ multiplex PCR, while the TCRdb copy is restricted to in-frame clones and leaves out a portion. The V and J calls and clone size come from that table; D and trimming were worked out from the DNA. This sample carries about 170,000 clones, 84% of them seen once, and the ten largest clones take approximately 14%.

Sequences were obtained from peripheral blood. J is TRBJ1-2 and V is TRBV5-4; D gene ambiguous. This clonotype was obtained from a man aged 18 to 29 with active or convalescent COVID-19. In DNA form, the CDR3 reads TGTGCCAGCAGCTTGGACGGTAACTATGGCTACACCTTC. Amino acids: CASSLDGNYGYTF. Filled out from reference TRBV5-4 and TRBJ1-2, the complete variable domain reads ETGVTQSPTHLIKTRGQQVTLRCSSQSGHNTVSWYQQALGQGPQFIFQYYREEENGRGNFPPRFSGLQFPNYSSELNVNALELDDSALYLCASSLDGNYGYTFGSGTRLTVV.